This T cell receptor beta chain was observed in a study of OX40 agonist ivuxolimab in advanced cancers. Generated by immunoSEQ multiplex PCR, the TCRdb table keeps only in-frame clones and is missing some. The table lists 75,000 to 95,000 clones, just under 90% of them singletons, with about 7.2% in the top ten. Germline CDR1 is SGHRS and CDR2 is YFSETQ. The CDR3 runs to 14 residues. Trimming left V 1 base short and J 1 base short, with 8 bases between. The receptor was isolated from an adult with an advanced solid tumor such as melanoma, head and neck, liver or kidney cancer. The sequencing used CD4+ or CD8+ T cells sorted from blood, collected in a trial of the OX40 agonist ivuxolimab. This chain links TRBV5-1 with TRBJ1-2; D gene unclear. CDR3 amino acids: CASSLFLNNYGYTF. CDR3 sequence (DNA): TGCGCCAGCAGCTTGTTTCTTAATAACTATGGCTACACCTTC. The full variable domain, in which reference TRBV5-1 and TRBJ1-2 provide the parts outside the CDR3, is KAGVTQTPRYLIKTRGQQVTLSCSPISGHRSVSWYQQTPGQGLQFLFEYFSETQRNKGNFPGRFSGRQFSNSRSEMNVSTLELGDSALYLCASSLFLNNYGYTFGSGTRLTVV.